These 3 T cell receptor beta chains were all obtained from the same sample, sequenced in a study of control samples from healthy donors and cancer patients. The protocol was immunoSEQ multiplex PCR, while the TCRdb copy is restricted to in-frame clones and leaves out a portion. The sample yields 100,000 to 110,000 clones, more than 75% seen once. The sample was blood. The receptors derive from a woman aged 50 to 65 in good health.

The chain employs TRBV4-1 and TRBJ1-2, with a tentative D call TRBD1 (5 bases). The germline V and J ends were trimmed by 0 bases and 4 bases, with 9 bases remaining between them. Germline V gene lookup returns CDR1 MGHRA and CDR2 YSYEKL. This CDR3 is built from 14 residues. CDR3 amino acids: CASSQEEGRYGYTF. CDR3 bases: TGCGCCAGCAGCCAAGAGGAGGGGCGCTATGGCTACACCTTC.

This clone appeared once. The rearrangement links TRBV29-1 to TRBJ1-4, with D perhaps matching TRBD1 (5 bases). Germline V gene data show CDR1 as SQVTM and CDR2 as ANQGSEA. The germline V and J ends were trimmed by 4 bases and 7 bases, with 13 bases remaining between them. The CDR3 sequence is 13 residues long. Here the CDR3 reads CSVGGTSGEKLFF. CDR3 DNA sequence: TGCAGCGTTGGTGGGACCTCGGGTGAAAAACTGTTTTTT.

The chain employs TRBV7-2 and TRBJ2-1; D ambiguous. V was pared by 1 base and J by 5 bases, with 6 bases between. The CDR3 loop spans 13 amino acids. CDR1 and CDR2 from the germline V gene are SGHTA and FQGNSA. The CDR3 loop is CASSLVSHNEQFF. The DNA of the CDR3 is TGTGCCAGCAGCTTAGTGTCCCACAATGAGCAGTTCTTC.